Below, 9 T cell receptor beta chains from the same sample are listed, as sequenced in a study of identical twins. TCRdb re-derived calls from the 5' RACE reads in MiXCR, one entry per CDR3 protein. This table holds more than 1.5 million distinct CDR3 sequences, more than 30% found once. The sequenced material came from cord blood. The receptors were sampled from a newborn girl in good health.

The chain is built from TRBV9 and TRBJ1-1; 7 bases align to TRBD1. V lost 0 bases and J lost 4; bases outside the gene matches: 6. Germline V gives CDR1 SGDLS, CDR2 YYNGEE. The CDR3 runs to 15 residues. The CDR3 bases are TGTGCCAGCAGCGTAGTCAGGGGGAGGAGCACTGAAGCTTTCTTT. Residues: CASSVVRGRSTEAFF.

This chain links TRBV6-6 with TRBJ1-5; 7 positions agree with TRBD1. The CDR3 sequence is 13 residues long. Germline V gives CDR1 MNHNY, CDR2 SVGAGI (reference sequence). V lost 6 bases and J lost 7; bases outside the gene matches: 6. Here the CDR3 DNA reads TGTGCCAGCAGCAATCAGGGGGGGCAGCCCCAGCATTTT. Residues: CASSNQGGQPQHF.

This clonotype was seen a few times. The rearrangement joins TRBV7-2 to TRBJ2-3, with TRBD2 identical over 7 bases. Germline V gene data show CDR1 as SGHTA and CDR2 as FQGNSA. Trimming cost V 4 bases and J 2 bases; bases outside gene matches: 9. CDR3 size: 16 residues. CDR3 sequence (DNA): TGTGCCAGCAGCTCCTCCCCTAGCGGAGTCACAGATACGCAGTATTTT. Amino acids: CASSSSPSGVTDTQYF.

This clonotype has just a few counts. This chain uses TRBV7-2 with TRBJ2-3; 13 nucleotides match TRBD2. This CDR3 is built from 18 residues. The ends lost 3 bases at V and 3 bases at J; junction bases unmatched: 9. CDR1 and CDR2 (germline): SGHTA, FQGNSA. CDR3 sequence: CASSLGLAGPVLTDTQYF. The CDR3 DNA sequence: TGTGCCAGCAGCTTGGGACTAGCGGGGCCAGTCCTGACAGATACGCAGTATTTT.

This clonotype has only a few counts. This chain connects TRBV6-5 to TRBJ1-4; a weak D match, TRBD1 (6 bases). Per germline, CDR1 MNHEY and CDR2 SVGAGI. Trimming removed 2 bases from V and 8 bases from J, with 18 bases in between. This CDR3 contains 16 residues. The CDR3 bases are TGTGCCAGCAGTTACGGCAACAGGGCAAGAAACGAAAAACTGTTTTTT. This sequence encodes CASSYGNRARNEKLFF.

This clonotype was seen a handful of times. The chain recombines TRBV12-3 or TRBV12-4 with TRBJ1-1, with D perhaps matching TRBD1 (6 bases). This CDR3 contains 14 residues. V was clipped by 6 bases and J by 2 bases, with 13 bases between them. In nucleotides, the CDR3 is TGTGCCAGCAGGAAGCAACAGGGAAACACTGAAGCTTTCTTT. This codes for CASRKQQGNTEAFF.

This chain joins TRBV7-2 and TRBJ1-3; a weak D match, TRBD1 (5 bases). V was clipped by 1 base and J by 5 bases, with 12 bases between them. This CDR3 contains 15 residues. In germline, CDR1 is SGHTA, CDR2 FQGNSA. The CDR3 bases are TGTGCCAGCAGCTTAGGAACGGGGACTAGAAACACCATATATTTT. Encoded protein: CASSLGTGTRNTIYF.

This chain links TRBV28 with TRBJ2-1; 9 bases map to TRBD1. Germline CDR1 and CDR2: MDHEN and SYDVKM. Unmatched junction bases numbered 6, after V lost 4 bases and J lost 5 bases. This CDR3 spans 15 amino acids. As DNA, the CDR3 is TGTGCCAGCAGTTCCTCGGGACAGGGTGACAATGAGCAGTTCTTC. This encodes CASSSSGQGDNEQFF.

The V gene is TRBV6-1, the J gene TRBJ2-7, with 15 bases lining up with TRBD2. The assigned J gene may be wrong: the sequence end matches TRBJ2-5 better. This CDR3 has 13 amino acids. The V gene's germline CDR1 is MNHNS and CDR2 SASEGT. CDR3 in DNA: TGTGCCAGTTGGGGACTAGCGGGAGGGACCCAGTACTTC. Its protein product is CASWGLAGGTQYF.